This TCR beta chain stems from a study of T cells in Graves' hyperthyroidism and ophthalmopathy. Study-wide findings and caveats: Most clonotypes that expanded in the thyroid above 0.001 also showed up in blood.

Authors of the study amplified TCR beta CDR3 regions from RNA transcripts. The HTBI primer set was used in a first-round RT-PCR of the TCR CDR3. TCRdb redid the calling of the multiplex PCR reads with MiXCR, one entry per CDR3 protein. The top ten hold 8.2% of the sample, which has some 600,000 distinct CDR3 sequences, 46% seen once. The ends were cut back, 4 bases at V and 2 bases at J, with 14 bases in the middle. Germline-derived CDR1 and CDR2 are SNHLY and FYNNEI. This CDR3 has 16 amino acids. This clonotype was detected a few times. What it binds is unknown. Newly diagnosed hyperthyroidism patients aged 18 to 65 years had disease lasting under 2 months.

The rearrangement joins TRBV2 to TRBJ2-2; D may be TRBD2 (5 bases). Material: peripheral blood or thyroid tissue (not recorded which). The TCR sequence derives from a woman aged 18-29 years with Graves' hyperthyroidism. CDR3 DNA sequence: TGTGCCAGCAGTGCCGGGGTAGCGAGTAACACCGGGGAGCTGTTTTTT. Amino acids: CASSAGVASNTGELFF.